What follows are 3 T cell receptor beta chains derived from one specimen sequenced in a study of T cell repertoires in cytomegalovirus infection (dated by TCRdb to the late 2010s). The sample was run on an Illumina HiSeq 1500. The public reads were quality trimmed at Q25 with fastp and then assembled into clones with MiXCR by TCRdb, keeping productive beta chains. Rows are combined by CDR3 protein, so each entry shows the most common genes and DNA. This sample has about 490,000 distinct CDR3 sequences in its table, and about 30% of those were observed once. Roughly 13% of the sample goes to the ten largest clones. Sequences were obtained from PBMCs. The receptors here all came from a human donor in good health (CMV status not recorded). Some clones in this sample may be carry-over from other donors' samples.

The chain has TRBV6-2 or TRBV6-3 and TRBJ2-1, with TRBD2 matching over 7 bases. Germline CDR1 MNHEY, CDR2 SVGEGT. Trimming removed 4 bases from V and 0 bases from J; junction bases left unmatched: 9. The CDR3 extends over 17 amino acids. For the CDR3, the DNA is TGTGCCAGCAGTTGGGCGATTAGCGGGTCCTCCTACAATGAGCAGTTCTTC. Translation gives CASSWAISGSSYNEQFF.

This clonotype was recorded many times. The chain recombines TRBV7-2 with TRBJ1-5; no reliable D call. Germline assignment: CDR1 SGHTA and CDR2 FQGNSA. CDR3 length: 17 amino acids. Trimming removed 2 bases at V and 0 bases at J, with 14 bases between. The CDR3 bases are TGTGCCAGCAGCTTAAATTCGGCCGGCAATAGCAATCAGCCCCAGCATTTT. Translated, it gives CASSLNSAGNSNQPQHF.

The chain joins TRBV28 to TRBJ2-4; tentatively, D is TRBD2 (6 bases). Germline V gene sequence: CDR1 MDHEN, CDR2 SYDVKM. Deletions cut 5 bases from V and 5 bases from J, with 13 bases between. CDR3 length: 14 residues. Here the CDR3 DNA reads TGTGCCAGCAGTGTGGGGGGACCAGAAAACATTCAGTACTTC. Translation: CASSVGGPENIQYF.